The entry below describes one T cell receptor beta chain. Its antigen is still unknown. This sample was included in a study of OX40 agonist ivuxolimab in advanced cancers. Study information: Eligibility rules accepted prior anti-PD-1, anti-PD-L1 or anti-CTLA-4 therapy, and around 38% had some.

This table comes from immunoSEQ multiplex PCR, and its TCRdb copy is limited to in-frame clones, with some not included. The table shows about 82,000 clones, with around 85% occurring only once. Study-wide results and limits: The study found that CD8+ T cells averaged more expanded clones than CD4+.

V dropped 0 bases and J dropped 4 bases, with 9 bases sitting between them. The CDR3 sequence is 14 residues long. Germline CDR1 reads SGHDT; CDR2 reads YYEEEE. The sample in question was CD4+ or CD8+ T cells sorted from blood, obtained in a trial of the OX40 agonist ivuxolimab. The sequence derives from an adult with an advanced solid tumor such as melanoma, head and neck, liver or kidney cancer. The rearrangement uses TRBV5-6 and TRBJ2-3; a weak D match, TRBD2 (6 bases). CDR3 coding DNA: TGTGCCAGCAGCTTGGGTACTAGCCCAGATACGCAGTATTTT. Residues: CASSLGTSPDTQYF.